This is a list of T cell receptor beta chains from one sample in a study of technical replicates of blood from several donors. Data came from immunoSEQ multiplex PCR; TCRdb stores just in-frame clones and leaves some out. The data hold 75,000 to 95,000 clones, with approximately 90% observed a single time. Specimen: T cells isolated from PBMCs. These receptors all stem from a human donor in good health. The CDR3 runs from the conserved cysteine through the conserved F or W. The order of the fields is J gene, D gene, clone size, CDR3 length, V gene, CDR3 protein, CDR3 DNA. A D gene is named only where the DNA matches it firmly. Clone size is stated in some rows and not others, as once, few, many or a class when expanded.

J gene: TRBJ1-1
D gene: TRBD1
clone size: -
CDR3 length: 19
V gene: TRBV28
CDR3 protein: CASSFFWPTGTGVNTEAFF
CDR3 DNA: TGTGCCAGCAGTTTTTTCTGGCCGACAGGCACAGGGGTGAACACTGAAGCTTTCTTT

J gene: TRBJ2-2
D gene: -
clone size: -
CDR3 length: 15
V gene: TRBV11-2
CDR3 protein: CASSLSLFSTGELFF
CDR3 DNA: TGTGCCAGCAGCTTATCGCTATTCTCGACCGGGGAGCTGTTTTTT

J gene: TRBJ1-1
D gene: TRBD1
clone size: once
CDR3 length: 13
V gene: TRBV5-4
CDR3 protein: CASSHGPGGEAFF
CDR3 DNA: TGTGCCAGCAGTCACGGACCAGGGGGGGAAGCTTTCTTT

J gene: TRBJ2-7
D gene: TRBD1
clone size: -
CDR3 length: 15
V gene: TRBV19
CDR3 protein: CASSTGQGSFYEQYF
CDR3 DNA: TGTGCCAGTAGTACTGGACAGGGGAGTTTCTACGAGCAGTACTTC

J gene: TRBJ2-7
D gene: -
clone size: -
CDR3 length: 14
V gene: TRBV10-3
CDR3 protein: CAIRGSAEAYEQYF
CDR3 DNA: TGTGCCATCAGGGGTTCAGCGGAGGCCTACGAGCAGTACTTC

J gene: TRBJ1-1
D gene: -
clone size: once
CDR3 length: 15
V gene: TRBV2
CDR3 protein: CASSHPIHLNTEAFF
CDR3 DNA: TGTGCCAGCAGTCACCCGATACACCTGAACACTGAAGCTTTCTTT

J gene: TRBJ2-3
D gene: TRBD2
clone size: -
CDR3 length: 16
V gene: TRBV9
CDR3 protein: CASSTSSGGYTDTQYF
CDR3 DNA: TGTGCCAGCAGCACGTCTAGCGGGGGGTACACAGATACGCAGTATTTT

J gene: TRBJ1-1
D gene: -
clone size: few
CDR3 length: 13
V gene: TRBV29-1
CDR3 protein: CSVVTGMNTEAFF
CDR3 DNA: TGCAGCGTCGTGACAGGTATGAACACTGAAGCTTTCTTT

J gene: TRBJ2-7
D gene: TRBD1
clone size: once
CDR3 length: 15
V gene: TRBV11-2
CDR3 protein: CASSEHRQGMLEQYF
CDR3 DNA: TGTGCCAGCAGCGAACACCGACAGGGGATGCTGGAGCAGTACTTC

J gene: TRBJ2-2
D gene: TRBD2
clone size: -
CDR3 length: 16
V gene: TRBV7-6
CDR3 protein: CASREVAGGPNGELFF
CDR3 DNA: TGTGCCAGCCGGGAGGTAGCGGGAGGGCCAAACGGGGAGCTGTTTTTT

J gene: TRBJ1-4
D gene: TRBD1
clone size: -
CDR3 length: 15
V gene: TRBV5-4
CDR3 protein: CASSLGDSEFEKLFF
CDR3 DNA: TGTGCCAGCAGCTTGGGGGACAGTGAATTCGAAAAACTGTTTTTT

J gene: TRBJ2-2
D gene: -
clone size: -
CDR3 length: 18
V gene: TRBV28
CDR3 protein: CASSSTDAGSGNTGELFF
CDR3 DNA: TGTGCCAGCAGTTCAACCGACGCGGGTAGCGGGAACACCGGGGAGCTGTTTTTT

J gene: TRBJ2-7
D gene: -
clone size: once
CDR3 length: 14
V gene: TRBV29-1
CDR3 protein: CSAQLGRIHYEQYF
CDR3 DNA: TGCAGCGCCCAACTGGGGCGGATCCACTACGAGCAGTACTTC

J gene: TRBJ1-1
D gene: -
clone size: -
CDR3 length: 16
V gene: TRBV19
CDR3 protein: CASSKRGGAPNTEAFF
CDR3 DNA: TGTGCCAGTAGCAAAAGAGGTGGGGCACCGAACACTGAAGCTTTCTTT

J gene: TRBJ1-1
D gene: TRBD1
clone size: -
CDR3 length: 15
V gene: TRBV10-1
CDR3 protein: CASSELGQEGTEAFF
CDR3 DNA: TGCGCCAGCAGTGAACTCGGACAGGAGGGCACTGAAGCTTTCTTT

J gene: TRBJ2-7
D gene: -
clone size: -
CDR3 length: 13
V gene: TRBV2
CDR3 protein: CASSVTESYEQYF
CDR3 DNA: TGTGCCAGCAGTGTGACTGAGTCCTACGAGCAGTACTTC

J gene: TRBJ2-1
D gene: TRBD1
clone size: -
CDR3 length: 16
V gene: TRBV5-1
CDR3 protein: CASSIETGSSYNEQFF
CDR3 DNA: TGCGCCAGCAGCATAGAGACAGGGAGCTCCTACAATGAGCAGTTCTTC

J gene: TRBJ2-1
D gene: TRBD2
clone size: -
CDR3 length: 18
V gene: TRBV5-6
CDR3 protein: CASSWKLAGLGPYNEQFF
CDR3 DNA: TGTGCCAGCAGCTGGAAACTAGCGGGACTGGGCCCCTACAATGAGCAGTTCTTC

J gene: TRBJ2-7
D gene: TRBD1
clone size: -
CDR3 length: 14
V gene: TRBV7-6
CDR3 protein: CASSLTRQGHEQYF
CDR3 DNA: TGTGCCAGCAGCTTAACTCGACAGGGCCACGAGCAGTACTTC

J gene: TRBJ2-5
D gene: -
clone size: -
CDR3 length: 17
V gene: TRBV7-9
CDR3 protein: CANPPTSPGATRETQYF
CDR3 DNA: TGTGCCAACCCGCCAACATCTCCCGGAGCCACCCGGGAGACCCAGTACTTC

J gene: TRBJ1-1
D gene: TRBD1
clone size: -
CDR3 length: 17
V gene: TRBV10-1
CDR3 protein: CASSPDAGRQGDTEAFF
CDR3 DNA: TGCGCCAGCAGCCCAGACGCTGGACGACAGGGTGACACTGAAGCTTTCTTT

J gene: TRBJ1-2
D gene: TRBD1
clone size: -
CDR3 length: 15
V gene: TRBV27
CDR3 protein: CASSLTRDRVDGYTF
CDR3 DNA: TGTGCCAGCAGTCTAACCCGGGACAGGGTGGATGGCTACACCTTC

J gene: TRBJ2-2
D gene: -
clone size: -
CDR3 length: 17
V gene: TRBV7-8
CDR3 protein: CASSFPRQAPNTGELFF
CDR3 DNA: TGTGCCAGCAGCTTCCCAAGACAGGCTCCTAACACCGGGGAGCTGTTTTTT